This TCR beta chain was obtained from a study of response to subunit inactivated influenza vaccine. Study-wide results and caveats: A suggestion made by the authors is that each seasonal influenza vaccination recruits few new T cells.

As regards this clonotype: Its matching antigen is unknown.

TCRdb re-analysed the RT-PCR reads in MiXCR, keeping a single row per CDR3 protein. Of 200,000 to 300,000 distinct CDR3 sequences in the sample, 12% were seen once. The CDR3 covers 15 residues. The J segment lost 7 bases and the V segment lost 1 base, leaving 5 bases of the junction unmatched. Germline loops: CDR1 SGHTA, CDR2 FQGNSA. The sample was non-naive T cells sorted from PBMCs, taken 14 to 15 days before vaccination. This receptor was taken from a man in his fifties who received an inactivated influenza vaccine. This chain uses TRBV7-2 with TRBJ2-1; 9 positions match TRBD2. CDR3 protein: CASSLGLAGENEQFF. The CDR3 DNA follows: TGTGCCAGCAGCTTAGGATTAGCGGGGGAGAATGAGCAGTTCTTC.